The subject of this entry is one T cell receptor beta chain. Its antigen is still unknown. Profiling relied on immunoSEQ multiplex PCR, and the TCRdb table lists in-frame clones only, not all of them. Counted here are about 120,000 clones, roughly nine tenths occurring once; the ten biggest clones make up approximately 9.3%. This sample is drawn from a study of T cell responses to AZD1222 COVID-19 vaccine. General study findings and limits: Repertoire sampling happened only post peak T cell response. Spike as a whole was targeted by vaccine-associated CD4 TCRs, dominant at 160-218 and 743-854. Baseline serology detected seropositivity in only five or six AZD1222 recipients. Clonal diversity was possibly underestimated, and white British individuals and females predominated among donors.

Sequencing used peripheral blood, obtained on day 0 of AZD1222 vaccination. This TCR was sampled from an adult in good health.

Here the CDR3 reads CASSDGTYGYTF. DNA of the CDR3: TGTGCCAGCAGTGATGGGACCTATGGCTACACCTTC. V and J are TRBV2 and TRBJ1-2, with D possibly being TRBD1 (5 bases). Trimming took 3 bases from V and 4 from J, leaving 6 bases between them. The CDR3 is 12 residues long. Germline V gives CDR1 SNHLY, CDR2 FYNNEI.